These 10 T cell receptor beta chains were sequenced from one sample in a study of post-analysis software for immune sequencing data. Study-wide results and caveats: Patients used about 5 TRBV segments, including TRBV5-6, TRBV5-1 and TRBV20-1, more often than controls.

The TCR beta cDNA libraries contained unique molecular identifiers. TCRdb used MiXCR to reprocess the PCR reads, holding one entry per CDR3 protein. Of roughly 580,000 distinct CDR3 sequences in the sample, around 44% are singletons; the top ten hold more than 1.5%. No antigen has been assigned to these receptors. The sequencing input was blood. Every receptor here comes from a girl aged 10 to 17 with multiple sclerosis.

The chain is built from TRBV12-3 or TRBV12-4 and TRBJ2-1, with D maybe TRBD1 (7 bases). Between the trimmed V and J ends, which lost 5 bases and 9 bases, there was a span of 23 bases. The CDR3 sequence is 16 residues long. In DNA form, the CDR3 reads TGTGCCAGCAGTGGCAGGGGGGTATGGTCTGGTGGTGAGCAGTTCTTC. Amino acid sequence: CASSGRGVWSGGEQFF.

The CDR3 protein is CASSPGEVLSEKLFF. For the CDR3, the DNA is TGTGCCAGCAGTCCAGGGGAGGTGCTAAGTGAAAAACTGTTTTTT. The V call is TRBV12-3 or TRBV12-4, the J call TRBJ1-4; D may be TRBD1 (6 bases). The CDR3 has 15 residues. The ends were cut back, 5 bases at V and 7 bases at J, with 17 bases in the middle.

The gene calls are TRBV29-1 and TRBJ2-5; a weak D match, TRBD2 (5 bases). Trimming cost V 3 bases and J 3 bases, with 5 bases left between them. The CDR3 runs 11 residues. Germline-derived CDR1 and CDR2 are SQVTM and ANQGSEA. The CDR3 DNA is TGCAGCGTTGAGCGGGAAGAGACCCAGTACTTC. The encoded protein is CSVEREETQYF. The variable domain in full, with the rest retrieved from reference TRBV29-1 and TRBJ2-5, is SAVISQKPSRDICQRGTSLTIQCQVDSQVTMMFWYRQQPGQSLTLIATANQGSEATYESGFVIDKFPISRPNLTFSTLTVSNMSPEDSSIYLCSVEREETQYFGPGTRLLVL.

J is TRBJ2-4 and V is TRBV2; the D gene is possibly TRBD1 (5 bases). Germline-derived CDR1 and CDR2 are SNHLY and FYNNEI. Trimming took 4 bases from V and 8 from J, leaving 9 bases between them. This CDR3 has 12 residues. CDR3 bases: TGTGCCAGCAGTGTTCAGGGTGACATTCAGTACTTC. Its protein product is CASSVQGDIQYF.

This clonotype occurred a few times. The V gene is TRBV12-3 or TRBV12-4, the J gene TRBJ2-7; D is unresolved. This CDR3 has 13 residues. Deletions cut 5 bases from V and 2 bases from J, with 10 bases between. CDR3 sequence: CASSLPPAYEQYF. In DNA form, the CDR3 reads TGTGCCAGCAGTCTCCCACCCGCCTACGAGCAGTACTTC.

This chain connects TRBV7-9 to TRBJ2-2; 7 positions match TRBD2. From germline, CDR1 is SEHNR and CDR2 FQNEAQ (reference sequence). The CDR3 contains 17 residues. The trim removed 2 bases at V and 2 bases at J, leaving 8 bases unmatched. The CDR3 DNA reads TGTGCCAGCAGCTTACAACGGGAGGCGGATAACACCGGGGAGCTGTTTTTT. Translating gives CASSLQREADNTGELFF. The variable domain in full, with the rest retrieved from reference TRBV7-9 and TRBJ2-2, is DTGVSQNPRHKITKRGQNVTFRCDPISEHNRLYWYRQTLGQGPEFLTYFQNEAQLEKSRLLSDRFSAERPKGSFSTLEIQRTEQGDSAMYLCASSLQREADNTGELFFGEGSRLTVL.

This rearrangement joins TRBV2 to TRBJ2-5; D unclear. CDR1 and CDR2 (germline): SNHLY, FYNNEI. The CDR3 loop spans 14 amino acids. Trimming removed 0 bases from V and 5 bases from J, with 10 bases in between. The CDR3 region is CASSEATSRETQYF. The CDR3, as DNA: TGTGCCAGCAGTGAAGCGACATCCAGGGAGACCCAGTACTTC.

V and J are TRBV5-1 and TRBJ2-5; tentatively, D is TRBD2 (7 bases). V lost 4 bases and J lost 4, with 14 bases in between. The CDR3 covers 14 residues. Germline CDR1 is SGHRS and CDR2 is YFSETQ. The CDR3 sequence: CASSASGEGETQYF. The CDR3 nucleotides read TGCGCCAGCAGCGCCTCAGGGGAGGGAGAGACCCAGTACTTC.

This clonotype was seen only a few times. The chain is built from TRBV10-3 and TRBJ2-3; no reliable D call. The CDR3 is 16 amino acids. Deletions cut 4 bases from V and 2 bases from J, with 16 bases between. Germline V gene sequence: CDR1 ENHRY, CDR2 SYGVKD. CDR3 residues: CAISATLTGPTDTQYF. The CDR3 DNA reads as TGTGCCATCAGTGCCACCTTGACGGGCCCCACAGATACGCAGTATTTT.

The chain links TRBV11-2 to TRBJ2-4; 9 bases line up with TRBD1. The J segment lost 0 bases and the V segment lost 1 base, leaving 4 bases of the junction unmatched. From germline, CDR1 is SGHAT and CDR2 FQNNGV. CDR3 length: 17 residues. The CDR3 region has the DNA TGTGCCAGCAGCTTAGTCACAGGGGGCAAAGCCAAAAACATTCAGTACTTC. Translated: CASSLVTGGKAKNIQYF.